The 28 T cell receptor beta chains reported below all come from one sample, sequenced in a study of blood T cells in healthy people across ages. Primers used in a second PCR of about 6 to 11 cycles were a sample-barcoded 5' primer and a J-beta primer mix. One entry per CDR3 protein, called by TCRdb with MiXCR from the 5' RACE reads. Of around 1,800,000 distinct CDR3 sequences in the sample, around 42% are singletons; the top ten hold 20% to 25%. The sequencing sample was made of blood. The receptor source for this set is a human donor in good health.

J is TRBJ1-6 and V is TRBV7-2; the match to TRBD1 covers 12 bases. V lost 5 bases to trimming and J lost 5 bases; unmatched junction nucleotides: 7. This CDR3 comprises 17 residues. Germline V gene sequence: CDR1 SGHTA, CDR2 FQGNSA. CDR3 amino acids: CASSLWDRGRDNSPLHF. The CDR3 nucleotides are TGTGCCAGCAGCCTATGGGACAGGGGGCGAGATAATTCACCCCTCCACTTT.

CDR3 in amino acids: CASSYIGGRGETQYF. The CDR3 DNA reads TGTGCCAGCAGTTACATTGGGGGGCGGGGAGAGACCCAGTACTTC. The V and J genes are TRBV6-2 or TRBV6-3 and TRBJ2-5; the D call may be TRBD1 or TRBD2 (6 bases each). This CDR3 contains 15 residues. The germline gives CDR1 MNHEY, CDR2 SVGEGT. The V end lost 2 bases, the J end lost 4 bases, and 14 bases lay between the germline ends.

V gene TRBV29-1 combines with J gene TRBJ2-1; D might be TRBD2 (5 bases). The CDR3 is 16 amino acids. The germline gives CDR1 SQVTM, CDR2 ANQGSEA. V lost 6 bases and J lost 8, with 26 bases in between. CDR3 sequence: CSVRRARVPLTYEQFF. In DNA, the CDR3 is TGCAGCGTCAGGCGGGCTAGGGTTCCGCTTACCTATGAGCAGTTCTTC.

The chain uses TRBV6-5 and TRBJ1-4, with D perhaps TRBD1 (5 bases). The CDR3 loop spans 13 amino acids. Trimming removed 2 bases from V and 4 bases from J, with 5 bases in between. Germline-derived CDR1 and CDR2 are MNHEY and SVGAGI. In nucleotides, the CDR3 is TGTGCCAGCAGTTACGACAGTAATGAAAAACTGTTTTTT. Protein sequence: CASSYDSNEKLFF.

The chain uses TRBV12-3 or TRBV12-4 and TRBJ2-5, with D tentatively TRBD1 or TRBD2 (5 bases each). V lost 9 bases and J 1 base, leaving 15 bases between the germline ends. This CDR3 is built from 14 residues. The CDR3 reads CASLRQGVQETQYF. The CDR3, as DNA: TGTGCCAGTCTCCGGCAGGGAGTCCAAGAGACCCAGTACTTC.

This chain links TRBV6-1 with TRBJ2-1, with TRBD2 identical over 7 bases. V lost 11 bases to trimming and J lost 2 bases; unmatched junction nucleotides: 6. The germline gives CDR1 MNHNS, CDR2 SASEGT. The CDR3 is made up of 13 amino acids. CDR3 in amino acids: CACTRGTYNEQFF. CDR3 nucleotides: TGTGCCTGTACGCGGGGGACCTACAATGAGCAGTTCTTC.

V usage is TRBV28 and J usage is TRBJ2-4; possible D gene TRBD1, 6 bases. Between the trimmed V and J ends, which lost 4 bases and 0 bases, there was a span of 13 bases. The CDR3 is 16 amino acids. CDR1 is MDHEN, CDR2 SYDVKM, per germline. CDR3 protein: CASSSTGHLAKNIQYF. For the CDR3, the DNA is TGTGCCAGCAGTTCAACAGGGCACTTAGCCAAAAACATTCAGTACTTC. Together with reference TRBV28 and TRBJ2-4, the CDR3 gives the full variable domain: DVKVTQSSRYLVKRTGEKVFLECVQDMDHENMFWYRQDPGLGLRLIYFSYDVKMKEKGDIPEGYSVSREKKERFSLILESASTNQTSMYLCASSSTGHLAKNIQYFGAGTRLSVL.

V and J are TRBV24-1 and TRBJ1-1, with 8 bases fitting TRBD1. The CDR3 extends over 13 amino acids. Germline CDR1 KGHDR, CDR2 SFDVKD. The V segment lost 6 bases and the J segment 4 bases; nucleotides outside the gene matches: 3. The CDR3 protein is CATSKDRGTEAFF. CDR3 nucleotides: TGTGCCACCAGTAAAGACAGGGGCACTGAAGCTTTCTTT.

There are many counts of this clonotype. The V and J genes are TRBV7-8 and TRBJ2-7, with 12 bases lining up with TRBD2. The CDR3 runs 14 residues. The germline CDR1 and CDR2 sequences are SGHVS and FQNEAQ. Trimming took 4 bases from V and 3 from J; bases not matched to a gene: 1. CDR3 coding DNA: TGTGCCAGCAGCTCACTAGCGGGGGGCTACGAGCAGTACTTC. This translates into CASSSLAGGYEQYF.

In its sample, this clonotype was seen a few times. The genes are TRBV4-3 and TRBJ2-1; TRBD1 agrees at 10 bases. CDR3 length equals 15 residues. The germline V gene has CDR1 LGHNA and CDR2 YSLEER. Trimming removed 6 bases from V and 6 bases from J; junction bases left unmatched: 8. Written as DNA, the CDR3 is TGCGCCAGCAGTCCCGGGACAGGGGTTCTCAATGAGCAGTTCTTC. Its translation: CASSPGTGVLNEQFF.

This clonotype has just a few counts. The rearrangement uses TRBV5-1 and TRBJ1-2; possibly TRBD1 for D (6 bases). Trimming stripped 7 bases from V and 4 bases from J, with 17 bases between. The germline CDR1 and CDR2 sequences are SGHRS and YFSETQ. CDR3 length: 14 amino acids. The chain's CDR3 is CASFDPGAIYGYTF. The CDR3 DNA is TGCGCCAGCTTCGATCCAGGGGCTATCTATGGCTACACCTTC. Drawing the rest from reference TRBV5-1 and TRBJ1-2, the complete variable domain is KAGVTQTPRYLIKTRGQQVTLSCSPISGHRSVSWYQQTPGQGLQFLFEYFSETQRNKGNFPGRFSGRQFSNSRSEMNVSTLELGDSALYLCASFDPGAIYGYTFGSGTRLTVV.

The chain joins TRBV4-2 to TRBJ1-2; D remains ambiguous. The CDR3 sequence is 11 residues long. With 4 bases removed from V and 7 bases from J, the gap between germline ends came to 7 bases. Germline CDR1 reads LGHNA; CDR2 reads YNFKEQ. Written as DNA, the CDR3 is TGTGCCAGCAGCCTGCACGTTGGCTACACCTTC. Translated, it gives CASSLHVGYTF.

On this clonotype itself: With a much larger clone just one base away, this may be a read error. V and J are TRBV12-3 or TRBV12-4 and TRBJ1-1, with unresolved D. V was pared by 6 bases and J by 6 bases, with 14 bases between. The CDR3 has 13 residues. The CDR3 sequence: CASSPWGDAEAFF. The CDR3 DNA follows: TGTGCCAGCAGCCCCTGGGGAGACGCTGAAGCTTTCTTT.

V gene TRBV7-8 combines with J gene TRBJ2-2; 11 bases map to TRBD1. The CDR3 is 17 amino acids. Germline V lookup: CDR1 SGHVS, CDR2 FQNEAQ. V trimming: 5 bases; J trimming: 3 bases; junction bases outside the gene matches: 8. The CDR3 nucleotides read TGTGCCAGCAGCCAGGGACAGGGGGTAGTTTACACCGGGGAGCTGTTTTTT. It encodes CASSQGQGVVYTGELFF.

This clonotype appeared a few times. The V gene is TRBV29-1, the J gene TRBJ2-5; D is possibly TRBD1 (6 bases). Germline CDR1 SQVTM, CDR2 ANQGSEA. The CDR3 loop spans 13 amino acids. V shed 6 bases and J shed 2 bases, with 13 bases lying between them. CDR3 coding DNA: TGCAGCGTCCGACAGGTGATACAAGAGACCCAGTACTTC. The encoded protein is CSVRQVIQETQYF.

This clonotype has only a few counts. This sequence joins TRBV7-7 and TRBJ2-1; 12 bases are shared with TRBD2. The CDR3 length is 18 residues. J lost 0 bases, V lost 3 bases, and 6 bases had no gene match. Germline V CDR1 and CDR2: SSHAT, FNYEAQ (reference sequence). The CDR3 loop is CASSLASGGVVSYNEQFF. In nucleotides, the CDR3 is TGTGCCAGCAGCTTGGCTAGCGGGGGGGTTGTCTCCTACAATGAGCAGTTCTTC.

This clonotype was detected only a few times. The chain carries TRBV29-1 and TRBJ2-3; 12 nucleotides align to TRBD2. The CDR3 length is 16 residues. The J segment lost 6 bases and the V segment lost 4 bases, leaving 11 bases of the junction unmatched. Germline CDR1 and CDR2: SQVTM and ANQGSEA. The CDR3 DNA sequence: TGCAGCGTTGGATTGGCTAGCGGGGGGGGTTCGGATACGCAGTATTTT. It codes for CSVGLASGGGSDTQYF.

In this sample, this clonotype turned up a few times. The chain links TRBV7-3 to TRBJ2-3; D gene ambiguous. This CDR3 comprises 14 residues. Between the trimmed V and J ends, which lost 5 bases and 1 base, there was a span of 10 bases. In germline, CDR1 is SGHTA, CDR2 FQGTGA. This CDR3 is CASSTNGGTDTQYF. As DNA, the CDR3 is TGTGCCAGCAGCACAAATGGCGGCACAGATACGCAGTATTTT.

The chain couples TRBV9 to TRBJ2-3; 14 bases align to TRBD2. The germline gives CDR1 SGDLS, CDR2 YYNGEE. V was clipped by 7 bases and J by 4 bases; unmatched bases: 2. The CDR3 is 14 residues long. The CDR3 sequence is CASGLAGGSDTQYF. For the CDR3, the DNA is TGTGCCAGCGGACTAGCGGGGGGATCAGATACGCAGTATTTT.

This clonotype occurred a few times. CDR3 in DNA: TGCGCCAGCAGCTCCTCCTCCGGGCGCTCCTACAATGAGCAGTTCTTC. It specifies CASSSSSGRSYNEQFF. This chain uses TRBV5-1 with TRBJ2-1; no reliable D call. The CDR3 runs 16 residues. Trimming took 3 bases from V and 0 from J, leaving 13 bases between them. Germline V gene lookup returns CDR1 SGHRS and CDR2 YFSETQ.

The J gene is TRBJ2-1, the V gene TRBV6-2 or TRBV6-3; a possible D gene is TRBD2 (5 bases). The V end was cut by 5 bases, the J end by 8 bases, with 13 bases between. Looked up from germline, CDR1 is MNHEY and CDR2 is SVGEGT. The CDR3 spans 13 residues. CDR3 DNA: TGTGCCAGCAGTAACATTACGAGGGATGAGCAGTTCTTC. This translates into CASSNITRDEQFF.

The chain couples TRBV28 to TRBJ2-7; D remains ambiguous. The CDR3 runs 15 residues. Germline loops: CDR1 MDHEN, CDR2 SYDVKM. The V and J ends lost 3 bases and 1 base respectively, with 13 bases between them. The CDR3: CASSFVGRASYEQYF. CDR3 in DNA: TGTGCCAGCAGTTTCGTCGGGCGAGCATCCTACGAGCAGTACTTC.

This clonotype was observed at least ten times. The gene calls are TRBV7-2 and TRBJ2-7; TRBD1 might be the D (5 bases). The V end was cut by 3 bases, the J end by 3 bases, with 9 bases between. Germline lookup yields CDR1 SGHTA and CDR2 FQGNSA. This CDR3 contains 13 residues. In DNA form, the CDR3 reads TGTGCCAGCAGCTTTAGACAGAGCTACGAGCAGTACTTC. It specifies CASSFRQSYEQYF.

This chain connects TRBV5-1 to TRBJ2-5; D is ambiguous. The DNA matches TRBJ2-7 better at its end, which makes the J call doubtful. The CDR3 is 9 amino acids. In germline, CDR1 is SGHRS, CDR2 YFSETQ. In DNA form, the CDR3 reads TGCGCCAGCAACCCCGAGCAGTACTTC. Translated: CASNPEQYF.

The chain carries TRBV20-1 and TRBJ2-7; tentative D call: TRBD1 (5 bases). With the DNA end fitting TRBJ2-5 better, the J assignment may be wrong. CDR3 length: 15 amino acids. Germline V gives CDR1 DFQATT, CDR2 SNEGSKA (reference sequence). The CDR3 DNA sequence: TGCAGTGCTAGAGATATTCCGGCAGGGCGGGAGACCCAGTACTTC. This codes for CSARDIPAGRETQYF.

The chain carries TRBV20-1 and TRBJ2-3; 10 positions match TRBD1. Trimming at V came to 3 bases and at J to 5 bases, leaving 8 bases not matched to a gene. This CDR3 region has 15 residues. The germline CDR1 and CDR2 sequences are DFQATT and SNEGSKA (reference sequence). The CDR3 is CSASSKTGGVDTQYF. The CDR3 region has the DNA TGCAGTGCTAGCTCTAAGACAGGGGGCGTAGATACGCAGTATTTT.

This clonotype was counted many times. This rearrangement joins TRBV29-1 to TRBJ2-7; 7 nucleotides line up with TRBD2. Looked up from germline, CDR1 is SQVTM and CDR2 is ANQGSEA. CDR3 length equals 14 residues. V lost 6 bases and J lost 4; bases outside the gene matches: 12. The CDR3 nucleotides are TGCAGCGTCCTCGCCGCTAGCGGACTATACGAGCAGTACTTC. Amino acids: CSVLAASGLYEQYF.

A word on this clonotype: The junction shows a germline mismatch at one end, possibly a read error. This chain connects TRBV14 to TRBJ2-3; TRBD2 aligns across 9 bases. In germline, CDR1 is SGHDN, CDR2 FVKESK. This CDR3 spans 16 amino acids. The CDR3 here is CANSQESSGVTDTQYF. CDR3 nucleotides: TGTGCCAACAGCCAAGAGTCTAGCGGGGTCACAGATACGCAGTATTTT.